This TCR beta chain originates from a study of CXCR3-negative and CXCR3-positive naive CD8 T cells. By frequency, this clonotype registers medium-sized. The antigen remains undetermined. Libraries of TRB cDNA were made by 5' RACE and carried UMIs. Using the 5' RACE reads, TCRdb records one entry per CDR3 protein without DNA. The table for this sample gives about 24,000 distinct CDR3 sequences. Study results and caveats: Sequencing showed both naive subsets with comparably high diversity, and memory CD8+ cells much lower. Compared with CXCR3-negative naive cells, CXCR3-positive naive cells showed more hydrophobic TRB CDR3s. After cryopreservation, expression of CXCR3 was partially reduced, and most assays were run with fresh PBMCs.

The source of this sequence is a human donor in good health. Some clones in this sample may be carry-over from other donors' samples. The sample was naive CXCR3- CD8+ T cells from blood. Indicated subset: CD45RO-CCR7+CD27+CD95- naive CD8+ T cells lacking CXCR3 (TNR3-).

The CDR3 here is CASSEVGRANYGYTF. The genes are TRBV7-2 and TRBJ1-2. Germline CDR1 is SGHTA and CDR2 is FQGNSA. This CDR3 spans 15 amino acids.